Below are 8 T cell receptor beta chains sequenced from a single sample in a study of early stage breast cancer tumors. Sequencing was performed with immunoSEQ multiplex PCR; in TCRdb, only in-frame clones are kept and a portion is missing. The sample lists fewer than 75,000 clones, approximately 80% occurring once. The sample consisted of blood. These receptors all come from a person between 30 and 45 years old with breast cancer.

The V and J genes are TRBV11-1 and TRBJ2-3; perhaps TRBD1 as D (6 bases). Trimming removed 5 bases at V and 4 bases at J, with 25 bases between. CDR3 size: 18 residues. Germline CDR1 is SGHAT and CDR2 is FQDESV (reference sequence). The CDR3 nucleotides are TGTGCCAGCAGCCGCCAGGCCCTAACAGGGTCTCGTGCAGATACGCAGTATTTT. It translates to CASSRQALTGSRADTQYF.

The chain has TRBV27 and TRBJ2-7; TRBD2 agrees at 7 bases. V shed 2 bases, J shed 4 bases, and the junction held 2 bases outside the gene matches. The CDR3 totals 13 residues. The germline gives CDR1 MNHEY, CDR2 SMNVEV (reference sequence). DNA for the CDR3: TGTGCCAGCAGTTTAGGGGGGGAGTACGAGCAGTACTTC. Its translation: CASSLGGEYEQYF.

The chain combines TRBV18 with TRBJ1-1; the D gene is possibly TRBD1 (6 bases). V was cut by 2 bases and J by 2 bases, with 12 bases left in between. This CDR3 is 15 amino acids long. Germline CDR1 reads KGHSH; CDR2 reads LQKENI. The CDR3 here is CASSPGGHSNTEAFF. CDR3 coding DNA: TGTGCCAGCTCACCAGGGGGGCACAGCAACACTGAAGCTTTCTTT. Variable domain in full (rest from reference TRBV18 and TRBJ1-1): NAGVMQNPRHLVRRRGQEARLRCSPMKGHSHVYWYRQLPEEGLKFMVYLQKENIIDESGMPKERFSAEFPKEGPSILRIQQVVRGDSAAYFCASSPGGHSNTEAFFGQGTRLTVV.

The J gene is TRBJ1-5, the V gene TRBV30; D unclear. V lost 3 bases and J 5 bases, leaving 11 bases between the germline ends. CDR3 length: 13 amino acids. The germline V gene has CDR1 GTSNPN and CDR2 SVGIG (reference sequence). The CDR3 DNA reads TGTGCCTGGAGGGCCTCAACCCATCAGCCCCAGCATTTT. It codes for CAWRASTHQPQHF.

This chain connects TRBV14 to TRBJ1-1, with D possibly being TRBD1 (5 bases). The CDR3 totals 14 residues. Germline assignment: CDR1 SGHDN and CDR2 FVKESK. V lost 6 bases, J lost 6 bases, and 17 bases lay in between. The CDR3 is CASSPLDVRAEAFF. The CDR3, as DNA: TGTGCCAGCAGTCCTTTAGACGTCAGGGCTGAAGCTTTCTTT.

The genes are TRBV9 and TRBJ2-1; 8 bases align to TRBD2. The length of the CDR3 is 17 residues. V trimming: 3 bases; J trimming: 2 bases; junction bases outside the gene matches: 10. Germline V gene data show CDR1 as SGDLS and CDR2 as YYNGEE. The DNA for the CDR3 is TGTGCCAGCAGCGCCTTGGGAGCGGGAGTAGCCTACAATGAGCAGTTCTTC. Amino acid sequence: CASSALGAGVAYNEQFF.

This clone was seen more than once but under ten times. The rearrangement joins TRBV5-8 to TRBJ2-4, with 10 bases matching TRBD1. The V segment lost 7 bases and the J segment 7 bases; nucleotides outside the gene matches: 8. The CDR3 runs to 14 residues. CDR1 and CDR2 (germline): SGHTS, YDEGEE. Here the CDR3 DNA reads TGTGCCAGCTCGATGGGGGACAGGGGTAACATTCAGTACTTC. It is translated as CASSMGDRGNIQYF.

The V gene is TRBV10-1, the J gene TRBJ2-2, with D maybe TRBD1 (5 bases). V was clipped by 8 bases and J by 3 bases, with 10 bases between them. The V gene's germline CDR1 is WNHNN and CDR2 SYGVQD (reference sequence). The CDR3 totals 13 residues. The CDR3 is CASGRQYTGELFF. DNA for the CDR3: TGCGCCAGCGGACGACAGTACACCGGGGAGCTGTTTTTT.